These 5 T cell receptor beta chains share one sample of origin, sequenced in a study of blood T cell repertoires in COVID-19. Only in-frame clones appear in the TCRdb table, and some are missing; sequencing was by immunoSEQ multiplex PCR. The data show roughly 500,000 clones, nearly 90% seen once. The sequenced material came from peripheral blood. The receptors stem from a man aged 18 to 35 with COVID-19, enrolled during active disease.

This chain connects TRBV10-3 to TRBJ2-7; 7 nucleotides line up with TRBD1. The CDR3 runs to 11 residues. V shed 10 bases, J shed 6 bases, and the junction held 6 bases outside the gene matches. The germline V gene has CDR1 ENHRY and CDR2 SYGVKD. The CDR3, as DNA: TGTGCCACGGCAGGGGGTGGCGAGCAGTACTTC. It is translated as CATAGGGEQYF.

The CDR3 DNA reads as TGCGCCAGCAGCCAAGACACTTACACAGATACGCAGTATTTT. Encoded protein: CASSQDTYTDTQYF. This chain joins TRBV4-1 and TRBJ2-3; D gene unclear. Germline V gives CDR1 MGHRA, CDR2 YSYEKL. Trimming took 0 bases from V and 2 from J, leaving 6 bases between them. This CDR3 spans 14 amino acids.

CDR3 in DNA: TGCGCCAGCAGCGGAATGGGACTAGCGGGAGTGTTCGGAGAGACCCAGTACTTC. Translation: CASSGMGLAGVFGETQYF. J is TRBJ2-5 and V is TRBV5-1; 14 bases fit TRBD2. This CDR3 has 18 amino acids. Germline V gives CDR1 SGHRS, CDR2 YFSETQ. V dropped 4 bases and J dropped 4; count of bases not matched to a gene: 12.

V and J are TRBV5-1 and TRBJ2-7; D is possibly TRBD1 (6 bases). This CDR3 contains 13 residues. The V end was cut by 3 bases, the J end by 6 bases, with 13 bases between. Germline V gives CDR1 SGHRS, CDR2 YFSETQ. CDR3 nucleotide sequence: TGCGCCAGCAGCTCGCCCGACAGGAGCGAGCAGTACTTC. Protein: CASSSPDRSEQYF.

This rearrangement joins TRBV10-3 to TRBJ1-2, with D perhaps TRBD1 (6 bases). Trimming took off 3 bases at V and 3 bases at J, with 11 bases between the two ends. Germline V gene sequence: CDR1 ENHRY, CDR2 SYGVKD. The CDR3 is made up of 14 amino acids. The CDR3 sequence is CAISETGPDYGYTF. The CDR3 DNA follows: TGTGCCATCAGTGAAACAGGGCCCGACTATGGCTACACCTTC.